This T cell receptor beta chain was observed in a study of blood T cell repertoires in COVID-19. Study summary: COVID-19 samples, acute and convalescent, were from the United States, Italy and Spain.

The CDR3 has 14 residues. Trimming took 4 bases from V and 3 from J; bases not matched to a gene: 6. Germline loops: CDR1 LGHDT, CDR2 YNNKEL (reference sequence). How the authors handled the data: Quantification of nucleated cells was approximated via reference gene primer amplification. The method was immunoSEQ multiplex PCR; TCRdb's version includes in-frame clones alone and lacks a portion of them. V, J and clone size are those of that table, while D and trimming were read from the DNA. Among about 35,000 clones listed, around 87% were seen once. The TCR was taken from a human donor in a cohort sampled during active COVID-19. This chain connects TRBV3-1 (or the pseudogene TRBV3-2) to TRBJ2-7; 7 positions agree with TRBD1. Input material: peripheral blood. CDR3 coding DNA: TGTGCCAGCAGCCCGACTTGGGACAGCTACGAGCAGTACTTC. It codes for CASSPTWDSYEQYF.